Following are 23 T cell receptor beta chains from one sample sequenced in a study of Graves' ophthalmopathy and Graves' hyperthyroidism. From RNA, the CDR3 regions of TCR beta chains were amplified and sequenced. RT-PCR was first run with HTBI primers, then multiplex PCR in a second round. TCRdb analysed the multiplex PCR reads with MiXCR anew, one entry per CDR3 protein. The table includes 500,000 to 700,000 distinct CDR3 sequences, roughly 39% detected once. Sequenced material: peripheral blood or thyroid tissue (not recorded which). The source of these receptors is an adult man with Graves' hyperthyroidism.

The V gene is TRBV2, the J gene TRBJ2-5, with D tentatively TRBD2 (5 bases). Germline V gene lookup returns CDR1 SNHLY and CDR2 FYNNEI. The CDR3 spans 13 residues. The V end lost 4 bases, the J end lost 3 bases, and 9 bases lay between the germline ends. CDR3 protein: CASSARAEETQYF. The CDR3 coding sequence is TGTGCCAGCAGTGCTAGAGCGGAAGAGACCCAGTACTTC. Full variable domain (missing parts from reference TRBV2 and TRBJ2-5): EPEVTQTPSHQVTQMGQEVILRCVPISNHLYFYWYRQILGQKVEFLVSFYNNEISEKSEIFDDQFSVERPDGSNFTLKIRSTKLEDSAMYFCASSARAEETQYFGPGTRLLVL.

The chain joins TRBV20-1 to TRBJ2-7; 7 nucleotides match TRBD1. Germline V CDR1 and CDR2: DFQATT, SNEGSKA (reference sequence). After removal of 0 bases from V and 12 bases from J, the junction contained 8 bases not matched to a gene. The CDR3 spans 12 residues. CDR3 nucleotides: TGCAGTGCTAGAGATCGACAGGGTAGGCTGTACTTC. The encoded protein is CSARDRQGRLYF.

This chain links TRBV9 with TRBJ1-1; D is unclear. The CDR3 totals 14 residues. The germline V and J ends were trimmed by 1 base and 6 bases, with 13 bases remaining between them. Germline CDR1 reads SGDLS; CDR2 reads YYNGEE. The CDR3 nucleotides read TGTGCCAGCAGCGTAAGGAGCGGCGGGGCTGAAGCTTTCTTT. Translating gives CASSVRSGGAEAFF.

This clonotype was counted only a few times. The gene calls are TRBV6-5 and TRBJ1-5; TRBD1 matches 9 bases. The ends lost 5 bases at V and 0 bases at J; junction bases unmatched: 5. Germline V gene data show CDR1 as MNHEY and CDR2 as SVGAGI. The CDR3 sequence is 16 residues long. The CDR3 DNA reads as TGTGCCAGCAGTCAAGGACAGGGGTATAGCAATCAGCCCCAGCATTTT. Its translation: CASSQGQGYSNQPQHF.

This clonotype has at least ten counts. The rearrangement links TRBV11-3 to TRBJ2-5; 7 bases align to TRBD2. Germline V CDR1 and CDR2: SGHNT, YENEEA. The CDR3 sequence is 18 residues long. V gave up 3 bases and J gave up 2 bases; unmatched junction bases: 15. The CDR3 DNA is TGTGCCAGCAGCTTGGTCGGATCTAGCGGACCGGTTCAAGAGACCCAGTACTTC. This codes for CASSLVGSSGPVQETQYF.

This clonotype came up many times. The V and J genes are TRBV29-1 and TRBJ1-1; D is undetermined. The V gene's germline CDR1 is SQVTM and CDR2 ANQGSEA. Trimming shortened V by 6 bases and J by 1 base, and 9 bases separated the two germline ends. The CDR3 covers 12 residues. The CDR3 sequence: CSVAQRNTEAFF. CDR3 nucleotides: TGCAGCGTCGCACAGAGGAACACTGAAGCTTTCTTT.

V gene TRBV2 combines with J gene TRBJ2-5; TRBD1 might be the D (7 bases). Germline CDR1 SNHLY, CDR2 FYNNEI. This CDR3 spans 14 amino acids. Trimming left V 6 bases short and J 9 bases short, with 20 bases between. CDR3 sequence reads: CASSRGDRNQPQYF. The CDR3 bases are TGTGCCAGCAGCCGCGGGGACAGAAATCAGCCCCAGTACTTC.

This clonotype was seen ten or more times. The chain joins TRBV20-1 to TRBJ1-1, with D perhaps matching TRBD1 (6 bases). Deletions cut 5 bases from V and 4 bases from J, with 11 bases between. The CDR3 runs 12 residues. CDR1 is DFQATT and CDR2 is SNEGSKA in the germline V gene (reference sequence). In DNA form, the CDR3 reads TGCAGTGCTGCAGGGGCAGGCACTGAAGCTTTCTTT. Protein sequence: CSAAGAGTEAFF.

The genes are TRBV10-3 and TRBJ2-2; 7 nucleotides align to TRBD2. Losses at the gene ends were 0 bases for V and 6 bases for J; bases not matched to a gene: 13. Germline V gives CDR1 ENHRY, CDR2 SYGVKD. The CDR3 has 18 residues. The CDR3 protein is CAISESGLEGVGSGELFF. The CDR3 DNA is TGTGCCATCAGTGAGTCCGGACTAGAGGGAGTCGGATCCGGGGAGCTGTTTTTT.

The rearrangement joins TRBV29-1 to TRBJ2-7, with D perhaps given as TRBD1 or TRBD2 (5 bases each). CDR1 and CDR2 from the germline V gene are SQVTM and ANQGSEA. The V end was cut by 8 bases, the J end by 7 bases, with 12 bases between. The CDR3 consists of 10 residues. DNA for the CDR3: TGCAGCTTAGCCGGGGCGGAGCAGTACTTC. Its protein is CSLAGAEQYF.

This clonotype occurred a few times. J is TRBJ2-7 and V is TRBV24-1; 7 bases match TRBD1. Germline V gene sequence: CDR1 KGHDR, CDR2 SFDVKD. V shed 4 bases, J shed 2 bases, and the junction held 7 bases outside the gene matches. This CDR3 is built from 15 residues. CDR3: CATSDRKGTAYEQYF. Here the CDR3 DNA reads TGTGCCACCAGTGACCGAAAGGGGACAGCCTACGAGCAGTACTTC.

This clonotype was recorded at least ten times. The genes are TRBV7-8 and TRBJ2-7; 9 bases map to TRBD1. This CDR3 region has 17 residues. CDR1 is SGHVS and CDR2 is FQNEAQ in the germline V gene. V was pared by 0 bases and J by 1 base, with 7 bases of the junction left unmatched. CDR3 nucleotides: TGTGCCAGCAGCTTAGCGCCGGGACAGGGAGTGTCCTACGAGCAGTACTTC. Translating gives CASSLAPGQGVSYEQYF.

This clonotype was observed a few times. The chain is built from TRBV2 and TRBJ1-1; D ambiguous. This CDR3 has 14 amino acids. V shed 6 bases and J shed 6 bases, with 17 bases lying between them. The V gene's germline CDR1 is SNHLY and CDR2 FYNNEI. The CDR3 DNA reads TGTGCCAGCAGGACCACCCTAGGTAGCCCTGAAGCTTTCTTT. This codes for CASRTTLGSPEAFF. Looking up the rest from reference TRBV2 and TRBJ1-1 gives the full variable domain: EPEVTQTPSHQVTQMGQEVILRCVPISNHLYFYWYRQILGQKVEFLVSFYNNEISEKSEIFDDQFSVERPDGSNFTLKIRSTKLEDSAMYFCASRTTLGSPEAFFGQGTRLTVV.

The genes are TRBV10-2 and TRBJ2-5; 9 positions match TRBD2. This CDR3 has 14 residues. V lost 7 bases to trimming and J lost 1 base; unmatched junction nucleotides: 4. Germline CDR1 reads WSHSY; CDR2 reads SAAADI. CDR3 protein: CASKGAGGQETQYF. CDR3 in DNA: TGCGCCAGCAAGGGAGCGGGGGGCCAAGAGACCCAGTACTTC.

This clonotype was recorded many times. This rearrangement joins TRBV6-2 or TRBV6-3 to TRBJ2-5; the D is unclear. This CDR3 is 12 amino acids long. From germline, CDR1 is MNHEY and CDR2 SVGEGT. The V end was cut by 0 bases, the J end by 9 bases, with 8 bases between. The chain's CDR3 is CASSYSTPSQYF. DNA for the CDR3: TGTGCCAGCAGTTACTCGACCCCGTCCCAGTACTTC.

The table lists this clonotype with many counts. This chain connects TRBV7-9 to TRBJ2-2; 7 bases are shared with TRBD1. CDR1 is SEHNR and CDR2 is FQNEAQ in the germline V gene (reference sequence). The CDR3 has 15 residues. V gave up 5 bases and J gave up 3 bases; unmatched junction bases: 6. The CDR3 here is CASSPQGWDTGELFF. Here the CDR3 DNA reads TGTGCCAGCAGCCCACAGGGGTGGGACACCGGGGAGCTGTTTTTT.

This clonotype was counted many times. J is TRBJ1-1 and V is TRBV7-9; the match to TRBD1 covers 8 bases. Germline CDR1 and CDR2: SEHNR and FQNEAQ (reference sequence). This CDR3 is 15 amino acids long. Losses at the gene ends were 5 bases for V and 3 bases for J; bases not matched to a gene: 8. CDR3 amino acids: CASSPWTGSHTEAFF. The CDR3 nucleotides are TGTGCCAGCAGCCCCTGGACAGGGAGTCACACTGAAGCTTTCTTT.

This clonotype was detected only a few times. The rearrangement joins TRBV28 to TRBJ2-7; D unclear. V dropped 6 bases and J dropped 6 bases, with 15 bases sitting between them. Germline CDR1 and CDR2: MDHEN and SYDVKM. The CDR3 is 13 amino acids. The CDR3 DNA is TGTGCCAGCAGGAACAGCGAACCCACCGAGCAGTACTTC. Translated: CASRNSEPTEQYF.

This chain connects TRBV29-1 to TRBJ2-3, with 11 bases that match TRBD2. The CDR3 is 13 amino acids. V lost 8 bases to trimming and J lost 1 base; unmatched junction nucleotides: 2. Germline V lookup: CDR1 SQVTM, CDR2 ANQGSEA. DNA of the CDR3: TGCAGCCCGGGACTAGCGGGCACAGATACGCAGTATTTT. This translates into CSPGLAGTDTQYF.

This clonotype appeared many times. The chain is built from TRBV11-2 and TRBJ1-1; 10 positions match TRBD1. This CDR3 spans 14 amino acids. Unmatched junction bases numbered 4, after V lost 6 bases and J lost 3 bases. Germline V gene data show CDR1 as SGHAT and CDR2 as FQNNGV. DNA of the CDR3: TGTGCCAGCAGTTTGGGACAGGGGTACACTGAAGCTTTCTTT. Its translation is CASSLGQGYTEAFF.

CDR3 sequence reads: CATSEQGMTYEQYF. The DNA of the CDR3 is TGTGCCACCAGCGAACAGGGCATGACCTACGAGCAGTACTTC. J is TRBJ2-7 and V is TRBV15; possibly TRBD1 for D (6 bases). Looked up from germline, CDR1 is LNHNV and CDR2 is YYDKDF (reference sequence). CDR3 length: 14 residues. With 5 bases removed from V and 2 bases from J, the gap between germline ends came to 13 bases.

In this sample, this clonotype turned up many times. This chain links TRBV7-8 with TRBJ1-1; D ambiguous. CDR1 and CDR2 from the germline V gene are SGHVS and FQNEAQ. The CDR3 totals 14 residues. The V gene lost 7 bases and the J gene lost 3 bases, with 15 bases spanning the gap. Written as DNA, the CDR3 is TGTGCCAGCACCTCCCGTCCATCGGACACTGAAGCTTTCTTT. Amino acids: CASTSRPSDTEAFF.

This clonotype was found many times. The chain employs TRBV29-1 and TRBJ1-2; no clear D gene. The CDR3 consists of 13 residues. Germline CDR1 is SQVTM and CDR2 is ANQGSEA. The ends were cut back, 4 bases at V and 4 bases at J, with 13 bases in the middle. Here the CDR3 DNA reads TGCAGCGTTGTTAAGGCAGACATCTATGGCTACACCTTC. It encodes CSVVKADIYGYTF.